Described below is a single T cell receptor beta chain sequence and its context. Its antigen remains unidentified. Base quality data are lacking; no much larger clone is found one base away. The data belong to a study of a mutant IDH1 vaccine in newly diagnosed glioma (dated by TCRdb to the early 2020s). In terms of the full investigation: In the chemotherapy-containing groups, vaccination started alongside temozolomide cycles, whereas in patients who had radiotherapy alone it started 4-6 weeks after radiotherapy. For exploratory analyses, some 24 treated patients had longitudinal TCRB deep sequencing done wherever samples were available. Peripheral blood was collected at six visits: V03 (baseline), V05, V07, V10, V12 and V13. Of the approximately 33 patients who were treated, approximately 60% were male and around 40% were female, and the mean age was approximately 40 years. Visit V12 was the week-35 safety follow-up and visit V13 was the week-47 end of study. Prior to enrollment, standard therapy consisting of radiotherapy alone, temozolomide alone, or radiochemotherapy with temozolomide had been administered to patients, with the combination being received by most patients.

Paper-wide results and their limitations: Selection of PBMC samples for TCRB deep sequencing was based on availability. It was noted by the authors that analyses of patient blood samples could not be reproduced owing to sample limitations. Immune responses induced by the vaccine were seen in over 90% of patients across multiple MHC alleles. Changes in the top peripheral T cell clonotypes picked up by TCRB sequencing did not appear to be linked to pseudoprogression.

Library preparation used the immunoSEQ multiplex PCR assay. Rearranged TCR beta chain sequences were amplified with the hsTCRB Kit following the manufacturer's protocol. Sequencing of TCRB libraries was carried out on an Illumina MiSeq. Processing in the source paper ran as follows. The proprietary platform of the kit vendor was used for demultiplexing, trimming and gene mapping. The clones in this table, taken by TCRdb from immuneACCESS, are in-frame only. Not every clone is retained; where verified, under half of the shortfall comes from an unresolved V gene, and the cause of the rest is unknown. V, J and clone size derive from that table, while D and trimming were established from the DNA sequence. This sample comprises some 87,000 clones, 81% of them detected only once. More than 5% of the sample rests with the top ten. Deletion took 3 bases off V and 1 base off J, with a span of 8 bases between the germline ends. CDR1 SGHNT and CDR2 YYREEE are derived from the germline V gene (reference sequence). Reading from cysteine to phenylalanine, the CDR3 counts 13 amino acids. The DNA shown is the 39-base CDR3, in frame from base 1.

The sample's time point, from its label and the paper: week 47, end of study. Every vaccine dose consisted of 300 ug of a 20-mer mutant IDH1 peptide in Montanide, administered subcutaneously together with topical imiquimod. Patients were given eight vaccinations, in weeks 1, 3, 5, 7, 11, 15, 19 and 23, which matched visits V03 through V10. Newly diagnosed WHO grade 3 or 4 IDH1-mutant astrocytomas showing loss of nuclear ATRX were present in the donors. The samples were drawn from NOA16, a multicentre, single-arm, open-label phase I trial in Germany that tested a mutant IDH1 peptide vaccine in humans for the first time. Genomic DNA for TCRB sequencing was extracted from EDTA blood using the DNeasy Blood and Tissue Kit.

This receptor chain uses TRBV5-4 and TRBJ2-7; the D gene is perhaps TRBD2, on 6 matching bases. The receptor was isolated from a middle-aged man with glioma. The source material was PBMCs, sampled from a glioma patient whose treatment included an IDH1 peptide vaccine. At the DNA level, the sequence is TGTGCCAGCAGCTCTGGAGGGTCCTACGAGCAGTACTTC. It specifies CASSSGGSYEQYF.